The 31 T cell receptor beta chains below come from one sample, sequenced in a study of OX40 agonist ivuxolimab in advanced cancers. TCRdb's copy holds only in-frame clones and misses some; the assay was immunoSEQ multiplex PCR. Of 70,000 to 85,000 clones detected, around 83% appear once; the ten largest clones hold approximately 0.99%. The sample consisted of CD4+ or CD8+ T cells sorted from blood, taken in a trial of the OX40 agonist ivuxolimab. The receptors originated from an adult with an advanced solid tumor such as melanoma, head and neck, liver or kidney cancer.

The chain joins TRBV5-1 to TRBJ1-2; D call uncertain. Germline CDR1 is SGHRS and CDR2 is YFSETQ. This CDR3 is 15 amino acids long. Trimming removed 2 bases from V and 8 bases from J, with 19 bases in between. This CDR3 reads CASSLIDSMAEGYTF. DNA for the CDR3: TGCGCCAGCAGCTTAATCGATTCAATGGCTGAGGGCTACACCTTC. Drawing the rest from reference TRBV5-1 and TRBJ1-2, the complete variable domain is KAGVTQTPRYLIKTRGQQVTLSCSPISGHRSVSWYQQTPGQGLQFLFEYFSETQRNKGNFPGRFSGRQFSNSRSEMNVSTLELGDSALYLCASSLIDSMAEGYTFGSGTRLTVV.

This clone is a singleton in its sample. The rearrangement links TRBV25-1 to TRBJ1-1; TRBD1 aligns across 9 bases. This CDR3 has 14 residues. Germline V CDR1 and CDR2: MGHDK, SYGVNS. Trimming cost V 7 bases and J 1 base; bases outside gene matches: 4. The CDR3 region is CASIQTGGNTEAFF. DNA of the CDR3: TGTGCCAGCATCCAGACAGGGGGGAACACTGAAGCTTTCTTT.

The DNA of the CDR3 is TGTGCCAGCAGCCCCTCGGTCCTAGCGGAAGGGGGTTATTATGAGCAGTTCTTC. Translation gives CASSPSVLAEGGYYEQFF. The chain couples TRBV7-3 to TRBJ2-1; D may be TRBD2 (7 bases). Trimming stripped 5 bases from V and 8 bases from J, with 28 bases between. Germline-derived CDR1 and CDR2 are SGHTA and FQGTGA. This CDR3 has 18 amino acids.

This clone was found a few times. The chain has TRBV19 and TRBJ1-1; TRBD1 might be the D (6 bases). The ends were cut back, 3 bases at V and 6 bases at J, with 17 bases in the middle. There are 15 residues in the CDR3. Germline V CDR1 and CDR2: LNHDA, SQIVND (reference sequence). The CDR3 protein is CASSINGARGAEAFF. The CDR3 DNA follows: TGTGCCAGTAGTATTAATGGAGCCAGGGGCGCTGAAGCTTTCTTT.

The genes are TRBV5-1 and TRBJ1-6; 8 bases align to TRBD1. CDR1 is SGHRS and CDR2 is YFSETQ in the germline V gene. J gave up 8 bases and V 0 bases, and 1 base lay outside the gene matches. The CDR3 loop spans 14 amino acids. CDR3 bases: TGCGCCAGCAGCTTGGGACAGGGGCATTCACCCCTCCACTTT. Residues: CASSLGQGHSPLHF. The entire variable domain, with the rest obtained from reference TRBV5-1 and TRBJ1-6, is as follows: KAGVTQTPRYLIKTRGQQVTLSCSPISGHRSVSWYQQTPGQGLQFLFEYFSETQRNKGNFPGRFSGRQFSNSRSEMNVSTLELGDSALYLCASSLGQGHSPLHFGNGTRLTVT.

The chain combines TRBV9 with TRBJ1-2; no definite D call. The CDR3 consists of 15 residues. Trimming cost V 4 bases and J 0 bases, with 13 bases left between them. The germline CDR1 and CDR2 sequences are SGDLS and YYNGEE. Written as DNA, the CDR3 is TGTGCCAGCAGCCCCGGGTTGAGTTCTAACTATGGCTACACCTTC. Protein product: CASSPGLSSNYGYTF. Full variable domain (rest looked up from reference TRBV9 and TRBJ1-2): DSGVTQTPKHLITATGQRVTLRCSPRSGDLSVYWYQQSLDQGLQFLIQYYNGEERAKGNILERFSAQQFPDLHSELNLSSLELGDSALYFCASSPGLSSNYGYTFGSGTRLTVV.

This clone was seen just once. The chain is built from TRBV2 and TRBJ1-2; 9 bases are shared with TRBD1. Germline loops: CDR1 SNHLY, CDR2 FYNNEI. V lost 5 bases and J lost 6; bases outside the gene matches: 7. The CDR3 totals 14 residues. The CDR3 spells CASSNGQGPHGYTF. In nucleotides, the CDR3 is TGTGCCAGCAGTAACGGACAGGGGCCTCATGGCTACACCTTC.

The DNA for the CDR3 is TGTGCCAGCAGCCCCGGGAGGATCACAGATACGCAGTATTTT. It codes for CASSPGRITDTQYF. The chain employs TRBV11-2 and TRBJ2-3; TRBD2 agrees at 7 bases. The CDR3 spans 14 residues. Per the germline V gene, CDR1 is SGHAT and CDR2 is FQNNGV. V trimming: 5 bases; J trimming: 2 bases; junction bases outside the gene matches: 4.

This chain uses TRBV6-6 with TRBJ2-3, with 8 bases fitting TRBD2. Germline V gene sequence: CDR1 MNHNY, CDR2 SVGAGI (reference sequence). This CDR3 is 14 amino acids long. Losses at the gene ends were 4 bases for V and 2 bases for J; bases not matched to a gene: 2. In DNA, the CDR3 is TGTGCCAGCAGTTGGACTAGCTTCACAGATACGCAGTATTTT. Its translation: CASSWTSFTDTQYF.

The chain has TRBV5-1 and TRBJ2-7; 9 bases align to TRBD1. V trimming: 0 bases; J trimming: 2 bases; junction bases outside the gene matches: 3. CDR1 and CDR2 from the germline V gene are SGHRS and YFSETQ. This CDR3 has 15 residues. DNA of the CDR3: TGCGCCAGCAGCTTGGGGACAGGGGTAACCTACGAGCAGTACTTC. The encoded protein is CASSLGTGVTYEQYF.

The rearrangement joins TRBV6-5 to TRBJ1-2; TRBD1 agrees at 7 bases. The CDR3 extends over 13 amino acids. The V segment lost 7 bases and the J segment 6 bases; nucleotides outside the gene matches: 8. CDR1 is MNHEY and CDR2 is SVGAGI in the germline V gene. This chain's CDR3 is CASKEGAGNGYTF. The DNA for the CDR3 is TGTGCCAGCAAGGAGGGGGCAGGAAATGGCTACACCTTC.

J is TRBJ2-3 and V is TRBV7-9; D not certain. V shed 4 bases and J shed 2 bases, with 4 bases lying between them. CDR3 length: 12 amino acids. Germline V gene lookup returns CDR1 SEHNR and CDR2 FQNEAQ (reference sequence). The CDR3 DNA is TGTGCCAGCAGCTCGTCCACAGATACGCAGTATTTT. Its protein product is CASSSSTDTQYF.

The chain employs TRBV7-3 and TRBJ1-1, with no clear D. The germline V gene encodes CDR1 SGHTA and CDR2 FQGTGA. The CDR3 is 13 amino acids. V was cut by 2 bases and J by 3 bases, with 7 bases left in between. This chain's CDR3 is CASSLSRDTEAFF. For the CDR3, the DNA is TGTGCCAGCAGCTTATCAAGGGACACTGAAGCTTTCTTT.

The CDR3 loop is CASSQSGSDLAGHTQYF. The CDR3, as DNA: TGCGCCAGCAGCCAATCTGGCTCCGATCTGGCCGGGCATACGCAGTATTTT. The chain joins TRBV4-1 to TRBJ2-3, with D unresolved. This CDR3 spans 17 amino acids. Trimming shortened V by 2 bases and J by 7 bases, and 22 bases separated the two germline ends. Germline assignment: CDR1 MGHRA and CDR2 YSYEKL.

The V and J genes are TRBV7-2 and TRBJ2-1, with 10 nucleotides matching TRBD2. The V segment lost 4 bases and the J segment 4 bases; nucleotides outside the gene matches: 4. CDR3 length: 15 amino acids. Per germline, CDR1 SGHTA and CDR2 FQGNSA. The CDR3 is CASSSGLAAYNEQFF. The CDR3 nucleotides read TGTGCCAGCAGCTCCGGACTAGCGGCTTACAATGAGCAGTTCTTC.

The chain uses TRBV2 and TRBJ2-1; D gene uncertain. Trimming took off 2 bases at V and 5 bases at J, with 10 bases between the two ends. Germline lookup yields CDR1 SNHLY and CDR2 FYNNEI. This CDR3 is 14 amino acids long. CDR3 sequence: CASSEIRSHNEQFF. The CDR3 DNA sequence: TGTGCCAGCAGTGAAATTAGGTCCCACAATGAGCAGTTCTTC.

This rearrangement joins TRBV6-1 to TRBJ1-2, with TRBD1 matching over 7 bases. Looked up from germline, CDR1 is MNHNS and CDR2 is SASEGT. V shed 1 base and J 4 bases; nucleotides not matched to a gene: 3. CDR3 length: 14 residues. CDR3 residues: CASSEVGTVYGYTF. The CDR3 DNA is TGTGCCAGCAGTGAAGTAGGGACAGTCTATGGCTACACCTTC.

V is TRBV4-1 and J is TRBJ2-7, with 15 bases identical to TRBD2. The V gene's germline CDR1 is MGHRA and CDR2 YSYEKL. The CDR3 covers 18 residues. J lost 3 bases, V lost 4 bases, and 10 bases had no gene match. CDR3 sequence reads: CASSPGLAGGQYLYEQYF. In nucleotides, the CDR3 is TGCGCCAGCAGCCCCGGACTAGCGGGGGGGCAATACCTCTACGAGCAGTACTTC.

The V gene is TRBV6-5, the J gene TRBJ1-5; TRBD1 matches 7 bases. The CDR3 is made up of 14 amino acids. The V gene end was trimmed by 6 bases and the J gene end by 6 bases; junction bases not matched to a gene: 8. Germline lookup yields CDR1 MNHEY and CDR2 SVGAGI. The CDR3 nucleotides read TGTGCCAGCAGGAAGCGAGGGGGCAGTCAGCCCCAGCATTTT. This translates into CASRKRGGSQPQHF.

The chain has TRBV19 and TRBJ1-5; TRBD1 matches 7 bases. The CDR3 covers 15 residues. Germline CDR1 reads LNHDA; CDR2 reads SQIVND (reference sequence). After removal of 1 base from V and 4 bases from J, the junction contained 4 bases not matched to a gene. The CDR3 loop reads CASSIGPQGNQPQHF. Here the CDR3 DNA reads TGTGCCAGTAGTATAGGTCCACAGGGGAATCAGCCCCAGCATTTT.

The chain couples TRBV18 to TRBJ2-7, with D maybe TRBD2 (6 bases). The ends were cut back, 3 bases at V and 1 base at J, with 25 bases in the middle. The CDR3 consists of 19 residues. CDR1 and CDR2 (germline): KGHSH, LQKENI. The DNA of the CDR3 is TGTGCCAGCTCACCTAGTCTCTTCGTGCCGGGAGAATTATCCTACGAGCAGTACTTC. Protein: CASSPSLFVPGELSYEQYF.

As DNA, the CDR3 is TGTGCCAGCAGCCCGGGACAGGGGTCCTACGAGCAGTACTTC. Protein product: CASSPGQGSYEQYF. The chain is built from TRBV6-6 and TRBJ2-7; 10 bases agree with TRBD1. Trimming took 6 bases from V and 1 from J; bases not matched to a gene: 3. The CDR3 is 14 residues long. CDR1 is MNHNY and CDR2 is SVGAGI in the germline V gene (reference sequence).

This chain links TRBV5-7 with TRBJ1-1, with a possible D match to TRBD1 (5 bases). TRBV5-7 is an ORF, with its function uncertain. V was trimmed by 4 bases and J by 1 base, leaving 11 bases between them. This CDR3 has 14 amino acids. CDR3 DNA: TGTGCCAGCAGCCCCGGGGGGGGGAACACTGAAGCTTTCTTT. It specifies CASSPGGGNTEAFF.

This sequence joins TRBV30 and TRBJ2-5; D is unclear. This CDR3 has 13 residues. Between the trimmed V and J ends, which lost 2 bases and 4 bases, there was a span of 11 bases. CDR1 GTSNPN and CDR2 SVGIG come from the germline V gene (reference sequence). CDR3 residues: CAWSKGLGETQYF. The CDR3 nucleotides read TGTGCCTGGAGTAAGGGTTTAGGAGAGACCCAGTACTTC.

The chain has TRBV25-1 and TRBJ1-1, with 10 bases aligning to TRBD1. Germline lookup yields CDR1 MGHDK and CDR2 SYGVNS. V was clipped by 6 bases and J by 0 bases; unmatched bases: 4. CDR3 length equals 15 residues. The CDR3 is CASRRQGALNTEAFF. CDR3 bases: TGTGCCAGCAGGAGACAGGGGGCCCTGAACACTGAAGCTTTCTTT.

The chain recombines TRBV20-1 with TRBJ2-7; possibly TRBD1 for D (5 bases). Germline assignment: CDR1 DFQATT and CDR2 SNEGSKA (reference sequence). The CDR3 has 11 amino acids. Trimming took 3 bases from V and 3 from J, leaving 6 bases between them. CDR3 in amino acids: CSASQGYEQYF. The CDR3 DNA is TGCAGTGCTAGCCAGGGCTACGAGCAGTACTTC.

CDR3 DNA: TGTGCCAGCAAGTTAGTTCCTAATGAAAAACTGTTTTTT. It encodes CASKLVPNEKLFF. The rearrangement uses TRBV2 and TRBJ1-4; D gene ambiguous. The CDR3 totals 13 residues. The germline V gene has CDR1 SNHLY and CDR2 FYNNEI. V was pared by 7 bases and J by 3 bases, with 9 bases between.

The CDR3 DNA sequence: TGTGCCAGCAGTTACCAGGACAGGCAGGCATCTGAAGCTTTCTTT. This codes for CASSYQDRQASEAFF. The rearrangement joins TRBV6-5 to TRBJ1-1; 7 bases match TRBD1. Germline loops: CDR1 MNHEY, CDR2 SVGAGI. The CDR3 runs 15 residues. V gave up 2 bases and J gave up 6 bases; unmatched junction bases: 9.

The chain is built from TRBV18 and TRBJ2-5; the D gene could be TRBD1 or TRBD2 (7 bases each). The V end was cut by 1 base, the J end by 11 bases, with 20 bases between. This CDR3 has 15 residues. Germline assignment: CDR1 KGHSH and CDR2 LQKENI. The CDR3: CASSPLSPGGGEQYF. The CDR3 region has the DNA TGTGCCAGCTCACCACTCTCGCCAGGGGGGGGTGAGCAGTACTTC. Full variable domain (remainder filled in from reference TRBV18 and TRBJ2-5): NAGVMQNPRHLVRRRGQEARLRCSPMKGHSHVYWYRQLPEEGLKFMVYLQKENIIDESGMPKERFSAEFPKEGPSILRIQQVVRGDSAAYFCASSPLSPGGGEQYFGPGTRLLVL.

This clone was observed a handful of times. The chain combines TRBV7-9 with TRBJ1-1, with 7 bases identical to TRBD1. V was pared by 5 bases and J by 1 base, with 4 bases of the junction left unmatched. Germline-derived CDR1 and CDR2 are SEHNR and FQNEAQ (reference sequence). CDR3 length: 14 amino acids. The CDR3 nucleotides read TGTGCCAGCAGCACCCGACAGGGGAACACTGAAGCTTTCTTT. Protein: CASSTRQGNTEAFF.

The gene calls are TRBV5-1 and TRBJ2-7, with 8 bases lining up with TRBD1. The CDR3 consists of 14 residues. Germline V CDR1 and CDR2: SGHRS, YFSETQ. The V segment lost 3 bases and the J segment 2 bases; nucleotides outside the gene matches: 4. The CDR3 DNA sequence: TGCGCCAGCAGCTACGACAGGGGTCCCTACGAGCAGTACTTC. Translation gives CASSYDRGPYEQYF.